Here is one T cell receptor (beta chain) with its context. Its antigen is not identified. These data originate in a study of CD4 T cells in relation to SARS-CoV-2 and coronaviruses. Study-wide context: ViraFEST: approximately 10-day antigen culture of PBMCs, then TCR beta CDR3 sequencing. General study points: No crossreactivity against non-spike viral proteins was tested here.

This table comes from immunoSEQ multiplex PCR, and its TCRdb copy is limited to in-frame clones, with some not included. There are tens of thousands of clones in the sample; around 80% occur only once, and 25% to 35% lies in the top ten. CD4+ T cells from unexposed donors were obtained before the COVID-19 pandemic (2011-2018). After approximately ten days of culture, CD4+ T cells were isolated. The sequenced sample was CD4+ T cells from PBMCs, cultured in vitro. The receptor was isolated from a human donor in good health.

The CDR3 DNA reads as TGTGCCAGCAGTCAAGCCCCGGACCTTACCGGGGAGCTGTTTTTT. Translation gives CASSQAPDLTGELFF. The chain uses TRBV11-3 and TRBJ2-2, with no clear D. CDR1 SGHNT and CDR2 YENEEA come from the germline V gene. V gave up 6 bases and J gave up 5 bases, with 16 bases separating them. This CDR3 contains 15 residues.